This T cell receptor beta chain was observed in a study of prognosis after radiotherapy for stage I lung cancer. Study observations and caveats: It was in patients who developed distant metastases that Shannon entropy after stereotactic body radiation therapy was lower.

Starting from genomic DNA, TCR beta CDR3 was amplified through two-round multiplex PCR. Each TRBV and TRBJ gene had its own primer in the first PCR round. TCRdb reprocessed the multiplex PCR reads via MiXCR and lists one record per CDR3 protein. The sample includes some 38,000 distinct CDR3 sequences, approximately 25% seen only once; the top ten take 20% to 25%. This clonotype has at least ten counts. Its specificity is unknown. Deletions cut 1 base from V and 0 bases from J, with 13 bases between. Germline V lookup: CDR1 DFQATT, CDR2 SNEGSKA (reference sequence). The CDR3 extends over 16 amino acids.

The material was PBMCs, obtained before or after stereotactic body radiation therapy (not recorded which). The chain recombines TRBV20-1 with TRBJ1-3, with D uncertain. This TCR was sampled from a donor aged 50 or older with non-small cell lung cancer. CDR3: CSARGTAVHSGNTIYF. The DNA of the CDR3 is TGCAGTGCTAGAGGGACGGCGGTCCACTCTGGAAACACCATATATTTT.